The 9 T cell receptor beta chains below were found in one sample sequenced in a study of identical twins. From the 5' RACE reads, TCRdb called clonotypes with MiXCR, one entry per CDR3 protein. Of 420,000 or so distinct CDR3 sequences listed, approximately 17% are singletons. Sequencing was carried out using naive T cells sorted from blood. The receptors here all came from a man aged 50-59 years in good health.

This clonotype turned up a few times. The rearrangement joins TRBV6-2 or TRBV6-3 to TRBJ2-1, with D possibly matching TRBD2 (6 bases). CDR1 MNHEY and CDR2 SVGEGT come from the germline V gene. V lost 6 bases to trimming and J lost 14 bases, with 14 bases between them. The CDR3 runs to 11 residues. CDR3 coding DNA: TGTGCCAGCAGGGCGGGAACAAGGGAGTTCTTC. Encoded protein: CASRAGTREFF.

A single count supports this clonotype. The CDR3 protein is CASSPAGGFSSYNEQFF. The CDR3 coding sequence is TGTGCCAGCAGCCCGGCGGGGGGCTTCAGCTCCTACAATGAGCAGTTCTTC. This chain joins TRBV7-9 and TRBJ2-1; TRBD2 matches 8 bases. This CDR3 is 17 amino acids long. Germline assignment: CDR1 SEHNR and CDR2 FQNEAQ (reference sequence). J lost 0 bases, V lost 5 bases, and 9 bases had no gene match. The full variable domain, its missing parts supplied by reference TRBV7-9 and TRBJ2-1, is DTGVSQNPRHKITKRGQNVTFRCDPISEHNRLYWYRQTLGQGPEFLTYFQNEAQLEKSRLLSDRFSAERPKGSFSTLEIQRTEQGDSAMYLCASSPAGGFSSYNEQFFGPGTRLTVL.

The chain has TRBV12-3 or TRBV12-4 and TRBJ2-2, with 8 bases aligning to TRBD1. Trimming removed 2 bases from V and 6 bases from J; junction bases left unmatched: 17. The CDR3 totals 19 residues. CDR3 in amino acids: CASSLNPGRPGGYAGELFF. DNA of the CDR3: TGTGCCAGCAGTTTAAATCCCGGCCGGCCAGGGGGCTATGCCGGGGAGCTGTTTTTT.

This clonotype has only a few counts. The rearrangement links TRBV27 to TRBJ1-5; D is unclear. This CDR3 has 13 amino acids. V gave up 3 bases and J gave up 6 bases, with 9 bases separating them. Germline CDR1 MNHEY, CDR2 SMNVEV (reference sequence). The CDR3: CASSFGGIQPQHF. The CDR3 DNA sequence: TGTGCCAGCAGTTTTGGAGGGATTCAGCCCCAGCATTTT.

The sample holds many counts of this clonotype. One end of the junction does not line up with germline, which may come from a read error. V is TRBV20-1 and J is TRBJ1-2; D remains ambiguous. The CDR3 covers 10 residues. Germline CDR1 reads DFQATT; CDR2 reads SNEGSKA (reference sequence). The CDR3 region is CSATREVLRF. CDR3 in DNA: TGCAGTGCTACTAGGGAGGTTTTAAGGTTC.

Many counts were recorded for this clonotype. J is TRBJ2-1 and V is TRBV7-9; 9 bases align to TRBD1. Germline V gene data show CDR1 as SEHNR and CDR2 as FQNEAQ (reference sequence). The CDR3 is 16 residues long. V trimming: 5 bases; J trimming: 5 bases; junction bases outside the gene matches: 10. CDR3 in DNA: TGTGCCAGCAGCATTTGGAGTGGACAGGGGCACAATGAGCAGTTCTTC. This sequence encodes CASSIWSGQGHNEQFF.

This clonotype was observed many times. The V and J genes are TRBV15 and TRBJ1-4; D not resolved. The V and J ends lost 0 bases and 4 bases respectively, with 12 bases between them. The CDR3 is 16 amino acids. Germline V gives CDR1 LNHNV, CDR2 YYDKDF (reference sequence). In DNA form, the CDR3 reads TGTGCCACCAGCAGAGATAGAAAAGGATTTAATGAAAAACTGTTTTTT. As protein: CATSRDRKGFNEKLFF. Filled out from reference TRBV15 and TRBJ1-4, the complete variable domain reads DAMVIQNPRYQVTQFGKPVTLSCSQTLNHNVMYWYQQKSSQAPKLLFHYYDKDFNNEADTPDNFQSRRPNTSFCFLDIRSPGLGDTAMYLCATSRDRKGFNEKLFFGSGTQLSVL.

The J gene is TRBJ1-3, the V gene TRBV12-3 or TRBV12-4, with D possibly matching TRBD1 (5 bases). The CDR3 loop spans 13 amino acids. V lost 5 bases and J 3 bases, leaving 8 bases between the germline ends. The CDR3 DNA reads as TGTGCCAGCAGTCAGAGGGGTGGAAACACCATATATTTT. It specifies CASSQRGGNTIYF.

The CDR3 is CASSLAFARGTGELFF. CDR3 bases: TGTGCCAGCAGCTTGGCCTTCGCCAGGGGCACCGGGGAGCTGTTTTTT. The chain carries TRBV5-5 and TRBJ2-2; D possibly corresponds to TRBD1 (6 bases). From germline, CDR1 is SGHKS and CDR2 YYEKEE (reference sequence). The CDR3 is made up of 16 amino acids. Trimming cost V 0 bases and J 4 bases, with 13 bases left between them.